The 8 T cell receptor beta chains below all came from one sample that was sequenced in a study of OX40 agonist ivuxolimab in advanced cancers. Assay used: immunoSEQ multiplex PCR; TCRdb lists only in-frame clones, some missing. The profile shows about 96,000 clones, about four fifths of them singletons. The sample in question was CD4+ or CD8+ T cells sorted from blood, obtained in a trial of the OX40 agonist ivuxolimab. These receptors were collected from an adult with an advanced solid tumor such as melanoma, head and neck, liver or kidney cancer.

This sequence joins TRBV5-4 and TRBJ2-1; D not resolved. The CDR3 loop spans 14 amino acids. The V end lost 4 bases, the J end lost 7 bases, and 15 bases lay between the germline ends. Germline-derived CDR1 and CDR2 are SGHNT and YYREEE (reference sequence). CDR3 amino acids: CASSVGVAGNEQFF. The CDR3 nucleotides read TGTGCCAGCAGCGTTGGAGTGGCTGGGAATGAGCAGTTCTTC.

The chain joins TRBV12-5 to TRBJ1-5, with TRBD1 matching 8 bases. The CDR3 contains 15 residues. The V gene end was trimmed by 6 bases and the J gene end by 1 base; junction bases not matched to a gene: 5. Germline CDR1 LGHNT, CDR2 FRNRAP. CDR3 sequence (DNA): TGTGCTAGTGGATCACAGGGGGGAAGCAATCAGCCCCAGCATTTT. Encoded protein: CASGSQGGSNQPQHF.

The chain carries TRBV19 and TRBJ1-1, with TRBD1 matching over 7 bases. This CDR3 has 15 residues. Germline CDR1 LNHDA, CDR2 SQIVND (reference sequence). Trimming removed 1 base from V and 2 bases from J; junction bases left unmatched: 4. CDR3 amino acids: CASSIGRQGNTEAFF. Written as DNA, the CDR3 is TGTGCCAGTAGTATAGGAAGACAGGGAAACACTGAAGCTTTCTTT.

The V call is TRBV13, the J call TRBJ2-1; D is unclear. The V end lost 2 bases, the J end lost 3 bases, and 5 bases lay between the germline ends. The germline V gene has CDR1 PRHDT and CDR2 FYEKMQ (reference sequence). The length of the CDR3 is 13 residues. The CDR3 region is CASSLQVYNEQFF. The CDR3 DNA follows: TGTGCCAGCAGCTTACAGGTCTACAATGAGCAGTTCTTC.

The CDR3 reads CASSLGGVLAPYEQYF. The DNA of the CDR3 is TGCGCCAGCAGCTTGGGTGGGGTACTAGCACCCTACGAGCAGTACTTC. This chain connects TRBV5-1 to TRBJ2-7; possibly TRBD2 for D (6 bases). The germline V gene encodes CDR1 SGHRS and CDR2 YFSETQ. The CDR3 is 16 residues long. Trimming removed 0 bases from V and 2 bases from J, with 15 bases in between.

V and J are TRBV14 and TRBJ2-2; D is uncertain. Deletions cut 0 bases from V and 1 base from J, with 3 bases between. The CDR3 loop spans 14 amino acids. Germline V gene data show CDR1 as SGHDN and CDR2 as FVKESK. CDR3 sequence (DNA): TGTGCCAGCAGCCAAGAAGTGAACACCGGGGAGCTGTTTTTT. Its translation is CASSQEVNTGELFF. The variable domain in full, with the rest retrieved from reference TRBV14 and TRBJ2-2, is EAGVTQFPSHSVIEKGQTVTLRCDPISGHDNLYWYRRVMGKEIKFLLHFVKESKQDESGMPNNRFLAERTGGTYSTLKVQPAELEDSGVYFCASSQEVNTGELFFGEGSRLTVL.

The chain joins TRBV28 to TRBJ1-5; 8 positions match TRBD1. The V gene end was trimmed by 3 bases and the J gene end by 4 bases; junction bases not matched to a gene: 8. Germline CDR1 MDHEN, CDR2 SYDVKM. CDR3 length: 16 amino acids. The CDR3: CASSFETGAGNQPQHF. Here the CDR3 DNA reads TGTGCCAGCAGTTTCGAGACAGGGGCGGGTAATCAGCCCCAGCATTTT.

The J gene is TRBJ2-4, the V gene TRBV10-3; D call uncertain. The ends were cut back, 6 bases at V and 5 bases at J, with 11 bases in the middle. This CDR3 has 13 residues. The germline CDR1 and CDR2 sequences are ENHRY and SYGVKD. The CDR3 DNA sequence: TGTGCCATCAGATCAAGCGCTGAAAACATTCAGTACTTC. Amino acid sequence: CAIRSSAENIQYF.